The 2 T cell receptor beta chains listed next were all sequenced from one sample in a study of regulatory T cells in long-lasting Graves disease. As for time point: persistent/refractory GD, antithyroid drugs over 5 years with positive TRAb. TCR sequences were obtained from RNA taken from PBMCs. Construction of the TCR beta libraries employed iRepertoire HTBI primers in conjunction with Arm-PCR of CDR3 regions. TCRdb re-called the multiplex PCR reads with MiXCR, one entry per CDR3 protein. This table holds hundreds of thousands of distinct CDR3 sequences, roughly a fifth found once. The sample in question was peripheral blood mononuclear cells (PBMCs), obtained when the disease was refractory, from a patient treated with antithyroid drugs. The receptors shown here come from a female donor with Graves disease.

About this clonotype itself: A much larger clone sits a single nucleotide away, making a read error possible. The chain employs TRBV6-2 or TRBV6-3 and TRBJ1-5, with D perhaps TRBD1 (6 bases). Germline V gene data show CDR1 as MNHEY and CDR2 as SVGEGT. This CDR3 contains 17 residues. The CDR3 here is CACSGPFDRPGNQPQHF. The CDR3 bases are TGTGCCTGCAGTGGCCCCTTTGACAGGCCAGGGAATCAGCCCCAGCATTTT.

This clonotype was counted between two and nine times. This rearrangement joins TRBV3-1 to TRBJ2-5; 11 bases align to TRBD2. The CDR3 sequence is 15 residues long. Unmatched junction bases numbered 10, after V lost 4 bases and J lost 9 bases. The V gene's germline CDR1 is LGHDT and CDR2 YNNKEL (reference sequence). The CDR3 DNA follows: TGTGCCAGCAGCCCTGGGACTAGCGGCACCTTGGCCCAGTACTTC. The encoded protein is CASSPGTSGTLAQYF.